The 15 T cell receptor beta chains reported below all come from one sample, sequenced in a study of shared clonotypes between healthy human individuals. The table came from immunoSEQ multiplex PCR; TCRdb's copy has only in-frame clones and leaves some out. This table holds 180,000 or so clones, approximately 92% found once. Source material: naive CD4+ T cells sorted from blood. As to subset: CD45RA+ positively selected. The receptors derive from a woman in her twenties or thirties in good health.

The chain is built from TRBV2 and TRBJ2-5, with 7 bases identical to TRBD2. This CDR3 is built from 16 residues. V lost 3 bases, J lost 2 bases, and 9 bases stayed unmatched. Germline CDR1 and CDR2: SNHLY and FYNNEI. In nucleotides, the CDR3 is TGTGCCAGCAGTGAGCGGGAGATGTTCAAGCAAGAGACCCAGTACTTC. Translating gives CASSEREMFKQETQYF. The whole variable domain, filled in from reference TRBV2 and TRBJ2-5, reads EPEVTQTPSHQVTQMGQEVILRCVPISNHLYFYWYRQILGQKVEFLVSFYNNEISEKSEIFDDQFSVERPDGSNFTLKIRSTKLEDSAMYFCASSEREMFKQETQYFGPGTRLLVL.

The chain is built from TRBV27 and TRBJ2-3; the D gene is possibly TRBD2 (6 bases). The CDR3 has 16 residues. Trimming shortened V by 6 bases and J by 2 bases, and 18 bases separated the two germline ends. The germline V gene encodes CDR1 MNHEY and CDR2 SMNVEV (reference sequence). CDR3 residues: CASRPSFGRITDTQYF. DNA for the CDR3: TGTGCCAGCAGACCCTCTTTCGGGAGAATCACAGATACGCAGTATTTT.

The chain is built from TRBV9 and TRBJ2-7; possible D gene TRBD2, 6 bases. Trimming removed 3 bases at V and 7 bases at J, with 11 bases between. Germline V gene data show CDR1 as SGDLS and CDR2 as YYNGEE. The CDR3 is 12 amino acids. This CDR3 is CASSGPSEEQYF. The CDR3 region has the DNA TGTGCCAGCAGCGGGCCTAGCGAAGAGCAGTACTTC.

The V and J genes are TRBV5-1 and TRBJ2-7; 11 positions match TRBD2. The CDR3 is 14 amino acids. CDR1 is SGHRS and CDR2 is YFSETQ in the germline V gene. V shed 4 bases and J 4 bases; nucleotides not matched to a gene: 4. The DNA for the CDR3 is TGCGCCAGCAGCGGAACTAGCGGGGGTTACGAGCAGTACTTC. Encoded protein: CASSGTSGGYEQYF.

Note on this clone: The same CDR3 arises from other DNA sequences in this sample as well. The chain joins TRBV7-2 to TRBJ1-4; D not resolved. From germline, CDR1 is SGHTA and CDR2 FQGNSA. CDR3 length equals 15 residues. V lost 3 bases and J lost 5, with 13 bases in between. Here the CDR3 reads CASSFKDGMNEKLFF. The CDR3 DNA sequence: TGTGCCAGCAGCTTTAAAGACGGGATGAATGAAAAACTGTTTTTT.

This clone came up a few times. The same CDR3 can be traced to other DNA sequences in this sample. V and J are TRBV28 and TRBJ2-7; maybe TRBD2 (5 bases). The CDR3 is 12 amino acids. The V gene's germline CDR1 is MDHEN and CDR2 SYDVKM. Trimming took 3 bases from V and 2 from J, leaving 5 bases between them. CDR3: CASSLRAYEQYF. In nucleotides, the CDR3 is TGTGCCAGCAGTTTGAGGGCCTACGAGCAGTACTTC. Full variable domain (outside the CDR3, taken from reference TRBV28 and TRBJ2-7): DVKVTQSSRYLVKRTGEKVFLECVQDMDHENMFWYRQDPGLGLRLIYFSYDVKMKEKGDIPEGYSVSREKKERFSLILESASTNQTSMYLCASSLRAYEQYFGPGTRLTVT.

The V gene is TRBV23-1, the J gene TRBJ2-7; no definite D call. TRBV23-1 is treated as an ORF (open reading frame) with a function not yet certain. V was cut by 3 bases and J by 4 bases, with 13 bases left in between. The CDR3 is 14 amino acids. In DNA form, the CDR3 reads TGCGCCAGCAGTCATCAATTACAGCTATACGAGCAGTACTTC. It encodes CASSHQLQLYEQYF.

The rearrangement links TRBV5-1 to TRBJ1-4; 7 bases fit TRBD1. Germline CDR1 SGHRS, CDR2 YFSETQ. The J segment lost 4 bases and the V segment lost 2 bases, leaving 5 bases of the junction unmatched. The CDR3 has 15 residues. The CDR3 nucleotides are TGCGCCAGCAGCTTTACAGGGGTCCATAATGAAAAACTGTTTTTT. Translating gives CASSFTGVHNEKLFF.

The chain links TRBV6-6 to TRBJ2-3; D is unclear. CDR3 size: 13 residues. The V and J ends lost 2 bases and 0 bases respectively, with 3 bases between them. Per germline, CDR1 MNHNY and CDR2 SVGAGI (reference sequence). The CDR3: CASSYDSTDTQYF. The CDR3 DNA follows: TGTGCCAGCAGTTACGACAGCACAGATACGCAGTATTTT.

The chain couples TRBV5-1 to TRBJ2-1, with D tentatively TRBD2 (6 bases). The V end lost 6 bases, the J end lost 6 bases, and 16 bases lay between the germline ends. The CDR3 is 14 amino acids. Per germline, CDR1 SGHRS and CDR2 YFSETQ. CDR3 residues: CASTRDSASNEQFF. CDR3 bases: TGCGCCAGCACCCGGGACTCCGCTTCCAATGAGCAGTTCTTC. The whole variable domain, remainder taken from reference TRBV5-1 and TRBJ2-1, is KAGVTQTPRYLIKTRGQQVTLSCSPISGHRSVSWYQQTPGQGLQFLFEYFSETQRNKGNFPGRFSGRQFSNSRSEMNVSTLELGDSALYLCASTRDSASNEQFFGPGTRLTVL.

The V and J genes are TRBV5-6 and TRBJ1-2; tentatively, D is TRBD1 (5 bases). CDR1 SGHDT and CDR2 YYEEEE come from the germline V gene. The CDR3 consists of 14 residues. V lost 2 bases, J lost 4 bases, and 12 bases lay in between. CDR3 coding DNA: TGTGCCAGCAGCTTTTTCTCAGGGAGCTATGGCTACACCTTC. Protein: CASSFFSGSYGYTF.

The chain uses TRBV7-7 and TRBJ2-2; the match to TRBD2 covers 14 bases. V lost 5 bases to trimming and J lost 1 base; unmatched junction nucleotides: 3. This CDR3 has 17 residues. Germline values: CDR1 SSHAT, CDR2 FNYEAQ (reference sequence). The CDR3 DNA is TGTGCCAGCAGCGAAGGACTAGCGGGAGGGAACACCGGGGAGCTGTTTTTT. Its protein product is CASSEGLAGGNTGELFF.

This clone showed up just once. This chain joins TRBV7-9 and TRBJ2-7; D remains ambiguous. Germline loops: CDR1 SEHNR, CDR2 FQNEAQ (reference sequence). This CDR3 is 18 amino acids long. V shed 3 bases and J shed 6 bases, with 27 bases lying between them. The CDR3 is CASSLPELSPALSREQYF. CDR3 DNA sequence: TGTGCCAGCAGCTTGCCCGAACTATCCCCGGCCCTTTCCCGCGAGCAGTACTTC.

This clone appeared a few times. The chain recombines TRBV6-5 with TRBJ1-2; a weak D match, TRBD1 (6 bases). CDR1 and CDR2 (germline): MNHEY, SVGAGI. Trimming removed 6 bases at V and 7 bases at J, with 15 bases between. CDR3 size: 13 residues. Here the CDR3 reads CASSGGMVGGYTF. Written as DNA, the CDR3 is TGTGCCAGCAGCGGGGGCATGGTGGGTGGCTACACCTTC.

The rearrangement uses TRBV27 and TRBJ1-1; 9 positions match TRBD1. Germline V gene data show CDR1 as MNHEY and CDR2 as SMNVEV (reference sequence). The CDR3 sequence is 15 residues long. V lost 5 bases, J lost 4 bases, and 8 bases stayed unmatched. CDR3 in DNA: TGTGCCAGCAGTCCTCCGGACAGGGGCCCCACTGAAGCTTTCTTT. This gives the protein CASSPPDRGPTEAFF.